The 27 T cell receptor beta chains reported below all come from one sample, sequenced in a study of CD8+CD57+ T cells in acquired aplastic anemia (dated by TCRdb to the late 2010s). The data were produced on an Illumina HiSeq 2000. Genomic DNA was used as template for profiling of TCR beta VDJ combinations and CDR3 sequences. The public reads were run again by TCRdb, first through fastp at Q25 and then through MiXCR, and only productive beta chains were kept. Rows are combined by CDR3 protein, so each entry shows the most common genes and DNA. This sample is represented by 450,000 to 550,000 distinct CDR3 sequences; approximately 32% of them were singletons. The ten largest clones capture 0.82% of the sample. The patients picked for sequencing were ones in whom flow cytometry had shown an expansion of CD8+CD57+ cells. The sample consisted of sorted CD4+, CD8+, or CD8+CD57+ T cells (not recorded which) from PBMCs. All receptors derive from a human donor with aplastic anemia.

In this sample, this clonotype turned up a few times. The chain carries TRBV4-3 and TRBJ1-6; D call uncertain. The germline V and J ends were trimmed by 5 bases and 4 bases, with 12 bases remaining between them. CDR3 length: 15 amino acids. Germline V gives CDR1 LGHNA, CDR2 YSLEER. CDR3 in amino acids: CASSSVDSYNSPLHF. The DNA of the CDR3 is TGCGCCAGCAGCTCCGTAGACTCTTATAATTCACCCCTCCACTTT.

The genes are TRBV5-6 and TRBJ1-2; the D is unclear. Germline values: CDR1 SGHDT, CDR2 YYEEEE. Trimming removed 4 bases from V and 7 bases from J, with 17 bases in between. The CDR3 contains 14 residues. Here the CDR3 DNA reads TGTGCCAGCAGCGGTGAGGCTGGGATAGTTGGCTACACCTTC. This codes for CASSGEAGIVGYTF.

Ten or more counts support this clonotype. V usage is TRBV15 and J usage is TRBJ1-1, with D possibly being TRBD1 (6 bases). Germline CDR1 and CDR2: LNHNV and YYDKDF (reference sequence). This CDR3 is 15 amino acids long. The V gene lost 3 bases and the J gene lost 4 bases, with 15 bases spanning the gap. The DNA of the CDR3 is TGTGCCACCAGCAGGCGTATCAGGGGTGGCACTGAAGCTTTCTTT. Protein: CATSRRIRGGTEAFF.

The chain couples TRBV10-2 to TRBJ1-2; TRBD1 might be the D (6 bases). The V end lost 6 bases, the J end lost 7 bases, and 21 bases lay between the germline ends. The CDR3 is 15 amino acids. Germline values: CDR1 WSHSY, CDR2 SAAADI. The CDR3 spells CASSQGGQRAGGYTF. The DNA of the CDR3 is TGCGCCAGCAGCCAAGGGGGACAAAGGGCTGGTGGCTACACCTTC.

V usage is TRBV7-9 and J usage is TRBJ1-6; weak D call: TRBD1 (5 bases). The CDR3 covers 14 residues. Germline V gene sequence: CDR1 SEHNR, CDR2 FQNEAQ (reference sequence). V lost 5 bases, J lost 8 bases, and 13 bases lay in between. The CDR3 DNA sequence: TGTGCCAGCAGCCGACCAGGGAGGTATTCACCCCTCCACTTT. Translation: CASSRPGRYSPLHF.

The chain joins TRBV5-1 to TRBJ2-1; 8 nucleotides match TRBD2. Per the germline V gene, CDR1 is SGHRS and CDR2 is YFSETQ. Trimming took 0 bases from V and 5 from J; bases not matched to a gene: 7. The CDR3 contains 16 residues. This CDR3 is CASSLGTSGLNNEQFF. The DNA of the CDR3 is TGCGCCAGCAGCTTGGGAACTAGCGGATTAAACAATGAGCAGTTCTTC.

The chain couples TRBV19 to TRBJ1-1; D possibly corresponds to TRBD1 (5 bases). The CDR3 length is 14 residues. Germline values: CDR1 LNHDA, CDR2 SQIVND (reference sequence). Trimming removed 3 bases at V and 5 bases at J, with 13 bases between. CDR3 DNA: TGTGCCAGTAGTATTGGCAGCGGGGGAACTGAAGCTTTCTTT. Translation gives CASSIGSGGTEAFF. The variable domain in full, with the rest retrieved from reference TRBV19 and TRBJ1-1, is DGGITQSPKYLFRKEGQNVTLSCEQNLNHDAMYWYRQDPGQGLRLIYYSQIVNDFQKGDIAEGYSVSREKKESFPLTVTSAQKNPTAFYLCASSIGSGGTEAFFGQGTRLTVV.

This clonotype came up many times. This chain joins TRBV14 and TRBJ2-7; D remains ambiguous. Trimming removed 4 bases from V and 5 bases from J, with 9 bases in between. From germline, CDR1 is SGHDN and CDR2 FVKESK. This CDR3 spans 12 amino acids. The CDR3 DNA reads as TGTGCCAGCAGCCCCACGTGGAACGAGCAGTACTTC. Its protein product is CASSPTWNEQYF.

Comments on this clonotype: One junction end disagrees with the germline gene, perhaps due to a read error. The genes are TRBV24-1 and TRBJ2-1; D perhaps matches TRBD1 (5 bases). The germline gives CDR1 KGHDR, CDR2 SFDVKD. This CDR3 is built from 12 residues. The CDR3 is CATTDSTGEQFF. As DNA, the CDR3 is TGTGCCACCACTGATTCAACAGGTGAGCAGTTCTTC.

With regard to this clonotype: A read error is possible here, since a much larger clone lies one base away. The chain carries TRBV19 and TRBJ2-7, with 8 bases aligning to TRBD1. The CDR3 length is 14 residues. The germline V gene encodes CDR1 LNHDA and CDR2 SQIVND (reference sequence). The DNA for the CDR3 is TGTGCCGGTAGTGTACTGACAGGGGCCGGCGAGCAGTACTTC. Translated, it gives CAGSVLTGAGEQYF.

In its sample, this clonotype was seen many times. This chain joins TRBV7-9 and TRBJ1-1; D is unresolved. Germline V gene data show CDR1 as SEHNR and CDR2 as FQNEAQ (reference sequence). This CDR3 region has 9 residues. Trimming cost V 4 bases and J 8 bases, with 2 bases left between them. DNA for the CDR3: TGTGCCAGCAGCTCCGAAGCTTTCTTT. Translation gives CASSSEAFF.

The rearrangement joins TRBV6-1 to TRBJ1-5; no reliable D call. The CDR3 has 15 residues. The germline CDR1 and CDR2 sequences are MNHNS and SASEGT. V was shortened by 6 bases and J by 4 bases, with 16 bases between the two germline ends. In nucleotides, the CDR3 is TGTGCCAGCAGAGAGGACCGGGCGGGAAATCAGCCCCAGCATTTT. Protein product: CASREDRAGNQPQHF.

In DNA form, the CDR3 reads TGTGCCAGCAGCTTAGCGAGGGCGGAGAACACTGAAGCTTTCTTT. The encoded protein is CASSLARAENTEAFF. The chain employs TRBV7-9 and TRBJ1-1; unclear D gene. This CDR3 contains 15 residues. Trimming took off 0 bases at V and 1 base at J, with 9 bases between the two ends. The germline V gene encodes CDR1 SEHNR and CDR2 FQNEAQ (reference sequence).

The chain combines TRBV10-1 with TRBJ2-5; D gene unclear. Germline CDR1 reads WNHNN; CDR2 reads SYGVQD (reference sequence). CDR3 size: 15 residues. Trimming left V 4 bases short and J 1 base short, with 13 bases between. DNA of the CDR3: TGCGCCAGCAGTGTTAGCCCCTCGCCCCAAGAGACCCAGTACTTC. Its translation is CASSVSPSPQETQYF.

This chain uses TRBV24-1 with TRBJ2-7, with D perhaps matching TRBD1 (7 bases). Trimming stripped 2 bases from V and 3 bases from J, with 19 bases between. Germline values: CDR1 KGHDR, CDR2 SFDVKD. CDR3 length: 17 amino acids. The CDR3 loop is CATSDSTRGAGVYEQYF. As DNA, the CDR3 is TGTGCCACCAGTGATTCGACCAGGGGGGCCGGGGTCTACGAGCAGTACTTC.

This clonotype was seen repeatedly, ten times or more. This chain joins TRBV7-2 and TRBJ2-5; 8 positions agree with TRBD2. The junction had 8 bases not matched to a gene; V was cut back by 5 bases and J by 6 bases. The CDR3 is 14 residues long. Germline V gene data show CDR1 as SGHTA and CDR2 as FQGNSA. This chain's CDR3 is CASSPRTGGKTQYF. Here the CDR3 DNA reads TGTGCCAGCAGCCCCAGAACGGGGGGGAAGACCCAGTACTTC.

In this sample, this clonotype turned up many times. V usage is TRBV29-1 and J usage is TRBJ2-7; 7 bases line up with TRBD1. V lost 5 bases, J lost 5 bases, and 12 bases stayed unmatched. Looked up from germline, CDR1 is SQVTM and CDR2 is ANQGSEA. There are 14 residues in the CDR3. CDR3 in DNA: TGCAGCGTTACCCTCCGACAGGGTGGGAACGAGCAGTACTTC. It specifies CSVTLRQGGNEQYF.

Regarding this clonotype: This may stem from a read error, because a much larger clone lies one nucleotide away. The rearrangement uses TRBV20-1 and TRBJ1-2, with D unclear. CDR1 and CDR2 (germline): DFQATT, SNEGSKA (reference sequence). The CDR3 runs 12 residues. The CDR3 DNA is TGCAGTGCTAGAAGCAAAAGCTATGGCTGCACCTTC. Translating gives CSARSKSYGCTF.

The CDR3 sequence: CASSGSDRVKETQYF. CDR3 nucleotide sequence: TGTGCCAGCAGCGGATCGGACAGGGTCAAAGAGACCCAGTACTTC. The chain recombines TRBV7-2 with TRBJ2-5, with TRBD1 identical over 8 bases. J was trimmed by 3 bases and V by 5 bases; bases with no gene match: 8. The germline gives CDR1 SGHTA, CDR2 FQGNSA. CDR3 length: 15 amino acids. Together with reference TRBV7-2 and TRBJ2-5, the CDR3 gives the full variable domain: GAGVSQSPSNKVTEKGKDVELRCDPISGHTALYWYRQSLGQGLEFLIYFQGNSAPDKSGLPSDRFSAERTGGSVSTLTIQRTQQEDSAVYLCASSGSDRVKETQYFGPGTRLLVL.

This clonotype has more than one count but fewer than ten. This sequence joins TRBV20-1 and TRBJ1-1, with D perhaps matching TRBD1 (5 bases). Trimming took 6 bases from V and 1 from J, leaving 15 bases between them. There are 14 residues in the CDR3. Germline values: CDR1 DFQATT, CDR2 SNEGSKA (reference sequence). The CDR3 is CSAIGGGENTEAFF. The CDR3 DNA reads as TGCAGTGCCATTGGTGGGGGAGAGAACACTGAAGCTTTCTTT.

For this clonotype: An end of the junction does not agree with germline; a read error may underlie this. The genes are TRBV11-2 and TRBJ2-2, with D possibly TRBD2 on 6 matching bases. CDR1 is SGHAT and CDR2 is FQNNGV in the germline V gene. The CDR3 contains 15 residues. The CDR3 protein is CASARSRGWTGGLFF. CDR3 coding DNA: TGTGCCAGCGCACGGTCGCGAGGATGGACCGGGGGGCTGTTTTTT.

This clonotype appeared many times. The chain employs TRBV12-3 or TRBV12-4 and TRBJ2-5; D not certain. V lost 2 bases, J lost 4 bases, and 8 bases lay in between. The CDR3 consists of 13 residues. CDR3 in DNA: TGTGCCAGCAGTTTACCCCCGGGAGAGACCCAGTACTTC. As protein: CASSLPPGETQYF.

The V call is TRBV4-3, the J call TRBJ2-3; D may be TRBD1 (6 bases). CDR1 is LGHNA, CDR2 YSLEER, per germline. This CDR3 spans 14 amino acids. With 0 bases removed from V and 6 bases from J, the gap between germline ends came to 10 bases. CDR3 bases: TGCGCCAGCAGCCAAGATCCAGGGGACGATACGCAGTATTTT. This codes for CASSQDPGDDTQYF.

This clonotype appeared many times. The chain combines TRBV25-1 with TRBJ2-7; 7 bases match TRBD1. V gave up 5 bases and J gave up 1 base; unmatched junction bases: 2. This CDR3 has 13 residues. In germline, CDR1 is MGHDK, CDR2 SYGVNS. The CDR3 reads CASSPGGSYEQYF. CDR3 DNA sequence: TGTGCCAGCAGTCCAGGGGGATCCTACGAGCAGTACTTC.

Many counts were recorded for this clonotype. The genes are TRBV5-8 and TRBJ2-7; D unresolved. The CDR3 is 12 amino acids. CDR1 and CDR2 from the germline V gene are SGHTS and YDEGEE. Between the trimmed V and J ends, which lost 3 bases and 3 bases, there was a span of 7 bases. The CDR3 DNA is TGTGCCAGCAGCTCCCAGAACTACGAGCAGTACTTC. Protein product: CASSSQNYEQYF.

V and J are TRBV5-1 and TRBJ2-7; D tentatively fits TRBD1 or TRBD2 (5 bases each). Germline CDR1 and CDR2: SGHRS and YFSETQ. The V end lost 3 bases, the J end lost 2 bases, and 18 bases lay between the germline ends. The CDR3 extends over 16 amino acids. The CDR3 nucleotides are TGCGCCAGCAGCTCGGGCCCCTACAGGACTCCCTACGAGCAGTACTTC. Its protein product is CASSSGPYRTPYEQYF.

The V and J genes are TRBV6-2 or TRBV6-3 and TRBJ1-2; a possible D gene is TRBD1 (6 bases). Trimming pared 2 bases from V and 2 bases from J, leaving 15 bases between. The length of the CDR3 is 16 residues. Germline CDR1 and CDR2: MNHEY and SVGEGT. The CDR3 coding sequence is TGTGCCAGCAGTTACGGGGGCCAGAGGGGAAACTATGGCTACACCTTC. Translation gives CASSYGGQRGNYGYTF.